One and the same sample provided the 10 T cell receptor beta chains below, sequenced in a study of shared clonotypes between healthy human individuals. This table comes from immunoSEQ multiplex PCR, and its TCRdb copy is limited to in-frame clones, with some not included. The sample carries over 850,000 clones, 78% recorded once. The sample taken for sequencing was memory CD4+ T cells from PBMCs. As for subset: CD45RA-negative fraction. The receptors were sampled from a man aged 18-30 years in good health. Some clones in this sample may be carry-over from other donors' samples.

Turning to this clone: A far larger clone is one base from this, pointing to a likely read error. The sample carries other DNA sequences with the same CDR3. The rearrangement joins TRBV7-2 to TRBJ2-2; no reliable D call. The length of the CDR3 is 16 residues. Germline V CDR1 and CDR2: SGHTA, FQGNSA. With 2 bases removed from V and 6 bases from J, the gap between germline ends came to 16 bases. The CDR3 DNA is TGTGCCAGCAGCTTACTGACTCCCCTGGTTTCCGGGGAGCTGTTTTTT. Protein sequence: CASSLLTPLVSGELFF.

The chain is built from TRBV29-1 and TRBJ1-2; D call uncertain. CDR1 SQVTM and CDR2 ANQGSEA come from the germline V gene. Trimming shortened V by 3 bases and J by 4 bases, and 12 bases separated the two germline ends. The CDR3 consists of 13 residues. DNA of the CDR3: TGCAGCGTTGAGCCCAGACGGAGCTATGGCTACACCTTC. It translates to CSVEPRRSYGYTF.

The chain joins TRBV7-6 to TRBJ2-2; a weak D match, TRBD1 (6 bases). The CDR3 extends over 16 amino acids. From germline, CDR1 is SGHVS and CDR2 FNYEAQ. V was pared by 3 bases and J by 1 base, with 12 bases between. For the CDR3, the DNA is TGTGCCAGCAGCTTGGAGCAGACAGGGAACACCGGGGAGCTGTTTTTT. This translates into CASSLEQTGNTGELFF.

V usage is TRBV28 and J usage is TRBJ1-6; D gene uncertain. Trimming took 3 bases from V and 7 from J, leaving 7 bases between them. Germline CDR1 reads MDHEN; CDR2 reads SYDVKM. The CDR3 has 13 amino acids. In nucleotides, the CDR3 is TGTGCCAGCAGTTTCCTCCTCAATTCACCCCTCCACTTT. This sequence encodes CASSFLLNSPLHF.

This chain connects TRBV9 to TRBJ2-1; TRBD2 is a possible D gene (5 bases). V was clipped by 3 bases and J by 2 bases, with 9 bases between them. CDR3 size: 14 residues. CDR1 is SGDLS, CDR2 YYNGEE, per germline. DNA for the CDR3: TGTGCCAGCAGCGGGCCGAGGGCCTACAATGAGCAGTTCTTC. The encoded protein is CASSGPRAYNEQFF.

This clone was detected only a few times. The chain has TRBV2 and TRBJ2-6; D is unresolved. Trimming shortened V by 6 bases and J by 0 bases, and 9 bases separated the two germline ends. Germline V gene data show CDR1 as SNHLY and CDR2 as FYNNEI. The CDR3 spans 15 residues. The CDR3 sequence: CASSYITSGANVLTF. The CDR3 DNA follows: TGTGCCAGCAGCTACATCACCTCTGGGGCCAACGTCCTGACTTTC.

This clone has just one count. The chain uses TRBV4-1 and TRBJ1-3; 7 bases fit TRBD1. Unmatched junction bases numbered 13, after V lost 1 base and J lost 4 bases. This CDR3 is built from 18 residues. Germline V CDR1 and CDR2: MGHRA, YSYEKL. CDR3 nucleotide sequence: TGCGCCAGCAGCCAAGGTGCCGTGACAGGGAAGGCCGGAAACACCATATATTTT. Translating it yields CASSQGAVTGKAGNTIYF.

This chain connects TRBV20-1 to TRBJ2-3; D uncertain. CDR1 is DFQATT and CDR2 is SNEGSKA in the germline V gene (reference sequence). V lost 2 bases, J lost 6 bases, and 6 bases lay in between. This CDR3 contains 11 residues. CDR3 DNA: TGCAGTGCTAGACCTGCGGATACGCAGTATTTT. It specifies CSARPADTQYF.

The chain links TRBV7-8 to TRBJ2-5; D is ambiguous. V was trimmed by 0 bases and J by 7 bases, leaving 9 bases between them. This CDR3 is built from 13 residues. Germline-derived CDR1 and CDR2 are SGHVS and FQNEAQ. CDR3 loop: CASSLAGWSTQYF. Written as DNA, the CDR3 is TGTGCCAGCAGCTTAGCGGGGTGGTCGACCCAGTACTTC.

Concerning this clone itself: Its ends do not fully match the called genes, so a read error is possible. The chain uses TRBV7-8 and TRBJ2-7; maybe TRBD2 (6 bases). Germline V gives CDR1 SGHVS, CDR2 FQNEAQ. This CDR3 comprises 15 residues. The CDR3 nucleotides are TGTGTCAGCAGCACGGCCGGGACTGCAGCCTACGAGCAGTACTTC. It translates to CVSSTAGTAAYEQYF.